This T cell receptor beta chain was recovered during a study of beta chain features in type 1 diabetes. The V segment lost 3 bases and the J segment 6 bases; nucleotides outside the gene matches: 9. Germline CDR1 and CDR2: MNHEY and SMNVEV (reference sequence). This CDR3 is built from 16 residues. In the case of this clone: The antigen is unknown.

Of the isolated RNA, all was reverse transcribed, and so the sequenced material was expressed TCRB transcripts. Around 3.57 million reads was the average for naive, central memory and regulatory T cell samples. Generated by immunoSEQ multiplex PCR, the TCRdb table keeps only in-frame clones and is missing some. The sample lists a few hundred thousand clones, roughly 14% seen once, with roughly 0.016% in the top ten. Regarding the study as a whole: TCRB CDR3s were moderately but significantly shorter in Type 1 diabetes patients in all four CD4+ subsets.

This rearrangement joins TRBV27 to TRBJ2-1; 9 positions match TRBD2. The receptor comes from a woman aged 18-35 years with type 1 diabetes. Sequencing was carried out using naive CD4+ T cells from blood. The CDR3 DNA follows: TGTGCCAGCAGTTTCTGGACCGCGGGAGGGGTCAATGAGCAGTTCTTC. It is translated as CASSFWTAGGVNEQFF.